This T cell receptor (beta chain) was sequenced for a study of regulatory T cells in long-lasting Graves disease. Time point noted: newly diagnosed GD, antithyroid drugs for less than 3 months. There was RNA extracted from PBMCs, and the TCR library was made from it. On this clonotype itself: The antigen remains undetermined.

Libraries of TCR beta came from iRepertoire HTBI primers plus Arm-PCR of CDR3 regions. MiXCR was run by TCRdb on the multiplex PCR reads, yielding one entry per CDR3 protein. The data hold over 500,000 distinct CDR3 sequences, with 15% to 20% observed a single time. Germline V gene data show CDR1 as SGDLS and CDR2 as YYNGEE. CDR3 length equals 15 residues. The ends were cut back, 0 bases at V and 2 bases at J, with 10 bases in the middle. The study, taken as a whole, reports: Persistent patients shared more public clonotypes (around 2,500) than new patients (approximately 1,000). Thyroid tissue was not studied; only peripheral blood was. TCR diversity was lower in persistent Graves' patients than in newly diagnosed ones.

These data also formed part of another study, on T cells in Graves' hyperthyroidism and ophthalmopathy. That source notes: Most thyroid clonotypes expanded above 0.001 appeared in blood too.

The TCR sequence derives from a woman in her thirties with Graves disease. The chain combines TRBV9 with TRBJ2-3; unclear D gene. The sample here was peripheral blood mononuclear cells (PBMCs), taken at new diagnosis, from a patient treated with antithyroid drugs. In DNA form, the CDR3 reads TGTGCCAGCAGCGTAGTTTCTACCCTCACAGATACGCAGTATTTT. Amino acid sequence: CASSVVSTLTDTQYF.